This T cell receptor (beta chain) originates from a study of blood T cells in healthy people across ages. Germline CDR1 SGHTA, CDR2 FQGNSA. The J segment lost 12 bases and the V segment lost 1 base, leaving 14 bases of the junction unmatched. The CDR3 covers 16 residues. The use of a sample-barcoded 5' primer and a J-beta primer mix characterized a second PCR of about 6 to 11 cycles. The template-switch adaptor, which had 12 random nucleotides, put a tag on each cDNA molecule. TCRdb re-called the 5' RACE reads through MiXCR, storing one row per CDR3 protein. The data hold 900,000 to 950,000 distinct CDR3 sequences, with almost 30% observed a single time. These data were also reused for a study on T cells of mothers and their children. That report notes: Sequencing revealed no T cell clones that were persistent and microchimeric.

This sequence was found in a woman in her forties in good health. The sequenced sample consisted of blood. The chain links TRBV7-2 to TRBJ2-3; the match to TRBD2 covers 9 bases. The CDR3 sequence is CASSLVSGTSSPTQYF. CDR3 in DNA: TGTGCCAGCAGCTTAGTCAGCGGGACTAGCAGCCCGACCCAGTATTTT.